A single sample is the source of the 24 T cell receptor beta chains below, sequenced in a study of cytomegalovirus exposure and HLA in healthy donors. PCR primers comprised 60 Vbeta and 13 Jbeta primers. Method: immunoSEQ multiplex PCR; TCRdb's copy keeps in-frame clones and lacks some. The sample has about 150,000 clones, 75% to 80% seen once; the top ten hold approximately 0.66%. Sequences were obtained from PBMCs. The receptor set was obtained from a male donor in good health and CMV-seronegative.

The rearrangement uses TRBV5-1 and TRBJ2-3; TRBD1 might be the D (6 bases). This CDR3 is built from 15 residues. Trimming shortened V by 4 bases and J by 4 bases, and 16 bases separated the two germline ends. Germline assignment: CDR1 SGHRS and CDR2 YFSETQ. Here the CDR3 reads CASSPQGYSADTQYF. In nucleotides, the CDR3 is TGCGCCAGCAGCCCTCAGGGGTATAGCGCAGATACGCAGTATTTT.

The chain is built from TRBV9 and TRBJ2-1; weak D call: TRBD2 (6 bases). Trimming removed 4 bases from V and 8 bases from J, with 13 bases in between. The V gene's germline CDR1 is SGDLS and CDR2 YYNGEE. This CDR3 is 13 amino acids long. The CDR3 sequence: CASSTRTGDEQFF. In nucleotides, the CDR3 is TGTGCCAGCAGCACCCGGACGGGGGATGAGCAGTTCTTC.

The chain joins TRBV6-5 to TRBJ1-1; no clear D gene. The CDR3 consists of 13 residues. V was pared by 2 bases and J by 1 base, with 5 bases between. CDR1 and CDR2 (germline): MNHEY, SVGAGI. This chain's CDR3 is CASSYTENTEAFF. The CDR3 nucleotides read TGTGCCAGCAGTTACACAGAGAACACTGAAGCTTTCTTT.

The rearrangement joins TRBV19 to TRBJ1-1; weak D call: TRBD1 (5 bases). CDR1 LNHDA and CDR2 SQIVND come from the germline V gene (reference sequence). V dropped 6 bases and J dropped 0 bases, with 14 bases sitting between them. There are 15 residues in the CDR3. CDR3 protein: CASRPQGAMNTEAFF. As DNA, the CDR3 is TGTGCCAGTAGACCACAAGGGGCCATGAACACTGAAGCTTTCTTT.

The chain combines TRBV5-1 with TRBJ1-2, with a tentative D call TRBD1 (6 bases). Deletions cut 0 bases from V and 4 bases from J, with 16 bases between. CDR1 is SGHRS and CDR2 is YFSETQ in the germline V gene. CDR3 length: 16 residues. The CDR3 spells CASSLGEGEALYGYTF. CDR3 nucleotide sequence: TGCGCCAGCAGCTTGGGGGAGGGGGAGGCCCTCTATGGCTACACCTTC.

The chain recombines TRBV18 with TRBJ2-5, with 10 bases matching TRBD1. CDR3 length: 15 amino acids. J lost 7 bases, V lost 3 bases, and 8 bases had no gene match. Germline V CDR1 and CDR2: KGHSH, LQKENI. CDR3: CASSPEQTGGGTQYF. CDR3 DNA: TGTGCCAGCTCACCCGAACAGACAGGGGGCGGGACCCAGTACTTC.

For the CDR3, the DNA is TGTGCCAGCAGCTTAACTTCCGGGACTTCGGGGCTAGCTTTCTTT. Its translation is CASSLTSGTSGLAFF. V is TRBV7-2 and J is TRBJ1-1; tentatively, D is TRBD1 (5 bases). This CDR3 spans 15 amino acids. Germline values: CDR1 SGHTA, CDR2 FQGNSA. The V gene lost 2 bases and the J gene lost 10 bases, with 20 bases spanning the gap.

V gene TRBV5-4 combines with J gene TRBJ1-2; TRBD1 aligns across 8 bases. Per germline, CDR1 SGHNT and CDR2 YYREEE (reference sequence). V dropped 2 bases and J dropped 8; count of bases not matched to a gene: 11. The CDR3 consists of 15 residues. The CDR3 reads CASSLGIQGGQGYTF. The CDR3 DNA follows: TGTGCCAGCAGCTTAGGCATACAGGGGGGACAGGGCTACACCTTC. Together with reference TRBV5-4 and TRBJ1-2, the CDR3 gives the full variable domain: ETGVTQSPTHLIKTRGQQVTLRCSSQSGHNTVSWYQQALGQGPQFIFQYYREEENGRGNFPPRFSGLQFPNYSSELNVNALELDDSALYLCASSLGIQGGQGYTFGSGTRLTVV.

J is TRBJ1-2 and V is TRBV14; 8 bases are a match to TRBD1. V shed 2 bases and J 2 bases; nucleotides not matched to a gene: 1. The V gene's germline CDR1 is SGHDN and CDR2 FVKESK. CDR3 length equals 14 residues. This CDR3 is CASSQRTGNYGYTF. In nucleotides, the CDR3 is TGTGCCAGCAGCCAACGGACAGGGAACTATGGCTACACCTTC.

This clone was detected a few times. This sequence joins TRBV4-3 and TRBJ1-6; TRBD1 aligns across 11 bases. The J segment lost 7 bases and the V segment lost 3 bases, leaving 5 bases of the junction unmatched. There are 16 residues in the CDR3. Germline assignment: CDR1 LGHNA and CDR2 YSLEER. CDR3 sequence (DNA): TGCGCCAGCAGCCAGGCCGGGGACAGGGGGAATTCACCCCTCCACTTT. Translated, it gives CASSQAGDRGNSPLHF.

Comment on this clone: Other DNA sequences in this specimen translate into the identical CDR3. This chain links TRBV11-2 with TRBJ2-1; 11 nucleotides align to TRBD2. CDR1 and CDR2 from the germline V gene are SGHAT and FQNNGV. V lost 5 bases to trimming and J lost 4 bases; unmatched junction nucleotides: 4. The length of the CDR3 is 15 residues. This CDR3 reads CASSLGLAEYNEQFF. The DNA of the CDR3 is TGTGCCAGCAGCCTGGGACTAGCGGAGTACAATGAGCAGTTCTTC.

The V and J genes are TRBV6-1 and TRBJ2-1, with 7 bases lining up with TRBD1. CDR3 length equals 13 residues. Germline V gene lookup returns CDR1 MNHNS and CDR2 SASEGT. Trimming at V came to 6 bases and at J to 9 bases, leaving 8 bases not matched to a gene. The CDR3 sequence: CASSLTGVVEQFF. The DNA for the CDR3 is TGTGCCAGCAGCCTCACAGGGGTAGTTGAGCAGTTCTTC.

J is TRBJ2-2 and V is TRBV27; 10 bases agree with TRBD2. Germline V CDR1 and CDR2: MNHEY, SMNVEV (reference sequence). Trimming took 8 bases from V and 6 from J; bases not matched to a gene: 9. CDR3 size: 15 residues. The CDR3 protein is CASYPTSGFAGELFF. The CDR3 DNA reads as TGTGCCAGCTACCCGACTAGCGGGTTCGCCGGGGAGCTGTTTTTT.

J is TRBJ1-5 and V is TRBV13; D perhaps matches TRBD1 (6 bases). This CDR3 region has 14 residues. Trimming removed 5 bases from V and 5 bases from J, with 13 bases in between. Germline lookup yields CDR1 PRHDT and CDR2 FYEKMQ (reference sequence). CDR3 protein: CASSPRGAYQPQHF. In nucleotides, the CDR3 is TGTGCCAGCAGCCCCCGGGGGGCCTATCAGCCCCAGCATTTT. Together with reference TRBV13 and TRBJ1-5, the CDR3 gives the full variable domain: AAGVIQSPRHLIKEKRETATLKCYPIPRHDTVYWYQQGPGQDPQFLISFYEKMQSDKGSIPDRFSAQQFSDYHSELNMSSLELGDSALYFCASSPRGAYQPQHFGDGTRLSIL.

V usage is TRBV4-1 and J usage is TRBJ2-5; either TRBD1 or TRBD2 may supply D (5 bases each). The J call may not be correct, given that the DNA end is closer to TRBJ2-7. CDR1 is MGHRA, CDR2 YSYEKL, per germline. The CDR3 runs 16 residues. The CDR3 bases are TGCGCCAGCAGCCATGGGATGGGTGGGGGCTCCTACGAGCAGTACTTC. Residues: CASSHGMGGGSYEQYF.

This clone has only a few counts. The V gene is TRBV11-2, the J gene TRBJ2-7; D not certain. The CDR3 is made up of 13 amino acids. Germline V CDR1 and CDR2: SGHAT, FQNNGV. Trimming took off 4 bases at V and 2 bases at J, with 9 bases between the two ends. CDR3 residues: CASSSPLAYEQYF. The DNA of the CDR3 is TGTGCCAGCAGCTCGCCCTTAGCCTACGAGCAGTACTTC.

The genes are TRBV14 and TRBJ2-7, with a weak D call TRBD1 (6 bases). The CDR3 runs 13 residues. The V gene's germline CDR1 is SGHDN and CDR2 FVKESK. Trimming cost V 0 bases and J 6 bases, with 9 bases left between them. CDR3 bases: TGTGCCAGCAGCCAAGACAGGGGATCCGAGCAGTACTTC. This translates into CASSQDRGSEQYF.

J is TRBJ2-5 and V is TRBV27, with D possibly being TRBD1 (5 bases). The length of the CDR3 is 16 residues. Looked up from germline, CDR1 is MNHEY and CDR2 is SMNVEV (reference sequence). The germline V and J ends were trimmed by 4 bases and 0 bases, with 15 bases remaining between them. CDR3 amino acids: CASSSYGASHQETQYF. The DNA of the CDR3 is TGTGCCAGCAGTTCCTATGGGGCGAGCCACCAAGAGACCCAGTACTTC.

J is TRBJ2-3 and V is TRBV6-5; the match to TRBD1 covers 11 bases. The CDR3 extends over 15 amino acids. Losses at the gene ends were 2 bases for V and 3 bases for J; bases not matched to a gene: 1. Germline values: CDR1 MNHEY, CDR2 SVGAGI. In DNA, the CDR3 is TGTGCCAGCAGTTACCGGGACAGGGGGACAGATACGCAGTATTTT. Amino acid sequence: CASSYRDRGTDTQYF.

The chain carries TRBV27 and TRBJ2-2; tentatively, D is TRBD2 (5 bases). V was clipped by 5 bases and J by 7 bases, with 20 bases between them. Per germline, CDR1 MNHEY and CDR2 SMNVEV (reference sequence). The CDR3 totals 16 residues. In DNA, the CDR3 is TGTGCCAGCAGTGTCCTCGTGGGAGACGGTGTCGGGGAGCTGTTTTTT. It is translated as CASSVLVGDGVGELFF.

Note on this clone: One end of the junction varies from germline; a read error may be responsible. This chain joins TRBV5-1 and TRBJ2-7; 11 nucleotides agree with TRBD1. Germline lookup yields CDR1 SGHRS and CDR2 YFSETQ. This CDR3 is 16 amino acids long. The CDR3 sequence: CASSLVVGTGGNEQCF. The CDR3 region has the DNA TGCGCCAGCAGCTTGGTCGTGGGGACAGGGGGTAACGAGCAGTGCTTC.

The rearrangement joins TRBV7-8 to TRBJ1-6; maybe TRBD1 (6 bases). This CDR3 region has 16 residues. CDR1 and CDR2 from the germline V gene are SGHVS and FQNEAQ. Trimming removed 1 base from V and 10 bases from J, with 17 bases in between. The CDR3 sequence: CASSLGVGQGFSPLHF. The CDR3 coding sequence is TGTGCCAGCAGCTTAGGGGTCGGGCAGGGGTTCTCACCCCTCCACTTT.

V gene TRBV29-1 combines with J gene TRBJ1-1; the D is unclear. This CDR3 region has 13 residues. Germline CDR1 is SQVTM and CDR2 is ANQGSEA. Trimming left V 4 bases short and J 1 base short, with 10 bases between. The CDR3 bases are TGCAGCGTTGTGGGCCGACAGAACACTGAAGCTTTCTTT. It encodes CSVVGRQNTEAFF.

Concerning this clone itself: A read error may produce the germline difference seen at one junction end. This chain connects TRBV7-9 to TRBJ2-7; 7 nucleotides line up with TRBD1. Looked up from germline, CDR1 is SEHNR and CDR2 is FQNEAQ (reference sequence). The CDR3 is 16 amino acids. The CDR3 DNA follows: TGTTCCAGCACCTTTGGTCCGGGACAGAGCTCCTACGAGCAGTACTTC. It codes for CSSTFGPGQSSYEQYF.